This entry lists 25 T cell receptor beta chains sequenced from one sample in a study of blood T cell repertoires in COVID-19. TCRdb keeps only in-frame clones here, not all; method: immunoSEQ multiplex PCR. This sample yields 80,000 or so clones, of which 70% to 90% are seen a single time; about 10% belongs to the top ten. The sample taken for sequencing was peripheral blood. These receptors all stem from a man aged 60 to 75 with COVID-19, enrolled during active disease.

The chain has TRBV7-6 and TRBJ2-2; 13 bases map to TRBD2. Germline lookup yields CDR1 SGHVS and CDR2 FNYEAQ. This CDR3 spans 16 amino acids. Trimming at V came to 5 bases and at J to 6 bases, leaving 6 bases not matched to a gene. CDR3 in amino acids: CASSPLAGGLAGELFF. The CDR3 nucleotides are TGTGCCAGCAGCCCACTAGCGGGGGGGCTCGCCGGGGAGCTGTTTTTT.

For the CDR3, the DNA is TGTGCCAGCAGAGGACAGGGGGATGAAAAACTGTTTTTT. This translates into CASRGQGDEKLFF. The chain uses TRBV7-9 and TRBJ1-4; the match to TRBD1 covers 10 bases. The V gene's germline CDR1 is SEHNR and CDR2 FQNEAQ (reference sequence). V lost 6 bases and J lost 6; bases outside the gene matches: 1. The CDR3 covers 13 residues. Drawing the rest from reference TRBV7-9 and TRBJ1-4, the complete variable domain is DTGVSQNPRHKITKRGQNVTFRCDPISEHNRLYWYRQTLGQGPEFLTYFQNEAQLEKSRLLSDRFSAERPKGSFSTLEIQRTEQGDSAMYLCASRGQGDEKLFFGSGTQLSVL.

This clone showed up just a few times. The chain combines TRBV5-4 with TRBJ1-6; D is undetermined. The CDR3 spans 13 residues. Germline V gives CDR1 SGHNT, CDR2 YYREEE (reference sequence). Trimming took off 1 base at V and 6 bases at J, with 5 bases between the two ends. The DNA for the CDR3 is TGTGCCAGCAGCTTGACGGTTAATTCACCCCTCCACTTT. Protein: CASSLTVNSPLHF.

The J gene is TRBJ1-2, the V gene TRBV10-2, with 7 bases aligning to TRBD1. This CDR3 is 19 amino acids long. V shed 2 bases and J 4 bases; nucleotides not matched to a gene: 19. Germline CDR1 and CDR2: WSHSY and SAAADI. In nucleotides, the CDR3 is TGCGCCAGCAGTGAGACCAACCGGGACAGTATCCCCTCCGGCTATGGCTACACCTTC. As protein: CASSETNRDSIPSGYGYTF.

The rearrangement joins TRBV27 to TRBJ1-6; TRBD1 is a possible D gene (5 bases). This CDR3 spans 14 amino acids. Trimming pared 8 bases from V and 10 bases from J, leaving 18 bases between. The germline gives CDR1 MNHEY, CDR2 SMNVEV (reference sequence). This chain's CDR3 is CASSSWGVGSPLHF. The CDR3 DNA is TGTGCCAGCTCGAGTTGGGGGGTCGGGTCACCCCTCCACTTT.

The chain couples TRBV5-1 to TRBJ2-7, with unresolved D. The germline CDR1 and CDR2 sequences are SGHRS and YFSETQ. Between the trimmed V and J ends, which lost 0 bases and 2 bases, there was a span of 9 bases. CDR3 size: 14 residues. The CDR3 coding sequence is TGCGCCAGCAGCTTGGTCCAGATGGCCTACGAGCAGTACTTC. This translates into CASSLVQMAYEQYF.

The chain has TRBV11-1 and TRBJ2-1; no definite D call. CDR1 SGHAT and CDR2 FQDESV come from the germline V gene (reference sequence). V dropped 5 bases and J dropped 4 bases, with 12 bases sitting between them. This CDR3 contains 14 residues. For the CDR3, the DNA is TGTGCCAGCAGCACCGCGGAAACTTACAATGAGCAGTTCTTC. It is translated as CASSTAETYNEQFF. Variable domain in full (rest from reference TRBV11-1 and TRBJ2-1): EAEVAQSPRYKITEKSQAVAFWCDPISGHATLYWYRQILGQGPELLVQFQDESVVDDSQLPKDRFSAERLKGVDSTLKIQPAELGDSAMYLCASSTAETYNEQFFGPGTRLTVL.

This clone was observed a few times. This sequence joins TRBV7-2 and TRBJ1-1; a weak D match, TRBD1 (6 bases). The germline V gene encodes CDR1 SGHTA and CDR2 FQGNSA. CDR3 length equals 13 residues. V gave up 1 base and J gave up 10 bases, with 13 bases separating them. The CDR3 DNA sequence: TGTGCCAGCAGCTTAGGGGGTGGGGACACAGCTTTCTTT. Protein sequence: CASSLGGGDTAFF.

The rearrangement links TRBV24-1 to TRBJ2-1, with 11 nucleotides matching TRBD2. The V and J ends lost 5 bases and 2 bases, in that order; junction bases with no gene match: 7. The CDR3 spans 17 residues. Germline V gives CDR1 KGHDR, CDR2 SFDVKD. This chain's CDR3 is CATSGTPGLAAYNEQFF. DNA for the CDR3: TGTGCCACCAGTGGTACACCGGGACTAGCGGCCTACAATGAGCAGTTCTTC.

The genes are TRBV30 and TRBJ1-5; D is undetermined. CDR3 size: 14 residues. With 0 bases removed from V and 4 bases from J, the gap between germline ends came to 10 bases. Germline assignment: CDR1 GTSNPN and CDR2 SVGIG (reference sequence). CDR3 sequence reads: CAWSVPRSNQPQHF. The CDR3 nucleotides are TGTGCCTGGAGTGTACCCAGATCAAATCAGCCCCAGCATTTT.

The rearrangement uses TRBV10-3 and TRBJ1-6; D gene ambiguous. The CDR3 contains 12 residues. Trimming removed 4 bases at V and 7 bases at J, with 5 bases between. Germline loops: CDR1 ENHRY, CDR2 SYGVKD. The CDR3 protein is CAISAGNSPLHF. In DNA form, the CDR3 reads TGTGCCATCAGTGCGGGGAATTCACCCCTCCACTTT.

CDR3 region: CASSQGQVTTNEKLFF. The CDR3 DNA is TGCGCCAGCAGCCAGGGACAGGTTACAACTAATGAAAAACTGTTTTTT. The chain combines TRBV5-1 with TRBJ1-4; TRBD1 aligns across 8 bases. Germline CDR1 is SGHRS and CDR2 is YFSETQ. The CDR3 loop spans 16 amino acids. The junction had 5 bases not matched to a gene; V was cut back by 4 bases and J by 0 bases.

This CDR3 reads CASSGNTATTDTQYF. In DNA form, the CDR3 reads TGTGCCAGCAGTGGGAACACAGCTACGACAGATACGCAGTATTTT. The gene calls are TRBV25-1 and TRBJ2-3; D is undetermined. CDR1 is MGHDK, CDR2 SYGVNS, per germline. This CDR3 is 15 amino acids long. Trimming left V 4 bases short and J 3 bases short, with 14 bases between.

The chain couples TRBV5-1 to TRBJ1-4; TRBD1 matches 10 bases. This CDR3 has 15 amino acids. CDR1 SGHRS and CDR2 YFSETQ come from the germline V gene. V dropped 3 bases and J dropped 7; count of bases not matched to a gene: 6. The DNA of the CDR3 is TGCGCCAGCAGCTCGGAGGGACAGGGGTCTGAAAAACTGTTTTTT. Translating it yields CASSSEGQGSEKLFF.

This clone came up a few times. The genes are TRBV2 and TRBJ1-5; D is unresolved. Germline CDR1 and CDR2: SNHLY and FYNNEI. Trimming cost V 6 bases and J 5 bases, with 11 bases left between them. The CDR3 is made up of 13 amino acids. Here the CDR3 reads CASSLEDYQPQHF. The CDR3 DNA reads TGTGCCAGCAGCTTAGAAGACTATCAGCCCCAGCATTTT.

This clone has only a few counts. CDR3 nucleotides: TGCAGCGTTGAATTACTAGCGGGAGTTGGCGAGCAGTACTTC. This sequence encodes CSVELLAGVGEQYF. This sequence joins TRBV29-1 and TRBJ2-7; 11 nucleotides match TRBD2. V lost 2 bases and J lost 6; bases outside the gene matches: 6. The CDR3 contains 14 residues. The germline CDR1 and CDR2 sequences are SQVTM and ANQGSEA.

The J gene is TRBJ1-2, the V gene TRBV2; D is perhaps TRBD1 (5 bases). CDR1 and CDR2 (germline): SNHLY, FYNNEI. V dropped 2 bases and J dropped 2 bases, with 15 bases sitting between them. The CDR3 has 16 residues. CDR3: CASSEHGSDNNYGYTF. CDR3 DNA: TGTGCCAGCAGTGAACATGGGTCGGACAACAACTATGGCTACACCTTC.

CDR3 nucleotides: TGCGCCAGCAGCTTGCAGGACTACAATGAGCAGTTCTTC. Protein sequence: CASSLQDYNEQFF. This rearrangement joins TRBV5-1 to TRBJ2-1, with no clear D. Trimming removed 1 base from V and 3 bases from J, with 5 bases in between. CDR1 SGHRS and CDR2 YFSETQ come from the germline V gene. There are 13 residues in the CDR3.

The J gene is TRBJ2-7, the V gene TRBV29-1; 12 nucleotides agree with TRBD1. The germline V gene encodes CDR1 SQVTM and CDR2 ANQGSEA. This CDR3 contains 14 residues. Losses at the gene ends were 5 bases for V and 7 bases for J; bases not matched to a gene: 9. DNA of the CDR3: TGCAGCGTTTATCCGGGACAGGGGGCGGGGGAGCAGTACTTC. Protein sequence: CSVYPGQGAGEQYF.

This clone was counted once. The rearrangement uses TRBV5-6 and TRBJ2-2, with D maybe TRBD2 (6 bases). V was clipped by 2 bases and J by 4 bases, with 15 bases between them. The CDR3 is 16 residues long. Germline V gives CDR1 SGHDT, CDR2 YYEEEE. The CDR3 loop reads CASSLLGGLSTGELFF. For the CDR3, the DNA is TGTGCCAGCAGCTTACTCGGGGGACTGAGCACCGGGGAGCTGTTTTTT.

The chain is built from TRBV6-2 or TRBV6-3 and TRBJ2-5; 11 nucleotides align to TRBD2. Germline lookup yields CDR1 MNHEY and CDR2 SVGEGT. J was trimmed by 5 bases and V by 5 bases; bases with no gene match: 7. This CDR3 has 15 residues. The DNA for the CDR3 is TGTGCCAGCAGTCCGGTAGCGGGGGGGCAGGAGACCCAGTACTTC. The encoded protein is CASSPVAGGQETQYF.

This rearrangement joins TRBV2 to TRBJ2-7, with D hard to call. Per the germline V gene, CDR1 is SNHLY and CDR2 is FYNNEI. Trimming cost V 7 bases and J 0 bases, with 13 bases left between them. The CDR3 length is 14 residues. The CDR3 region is CASKQKLLSYEQYF. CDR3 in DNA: TGTGCCAGCAAACAGAAACTTCTCTCCTACGAGCAGTACTTC.

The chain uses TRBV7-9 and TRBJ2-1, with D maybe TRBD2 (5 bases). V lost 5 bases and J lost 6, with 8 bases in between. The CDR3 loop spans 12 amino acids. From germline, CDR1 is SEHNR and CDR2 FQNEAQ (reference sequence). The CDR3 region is CASSRLRNEQFF. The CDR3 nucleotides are TGTGCCAGCAGCAGACTACGCAATGAGCAGTTCTTC.

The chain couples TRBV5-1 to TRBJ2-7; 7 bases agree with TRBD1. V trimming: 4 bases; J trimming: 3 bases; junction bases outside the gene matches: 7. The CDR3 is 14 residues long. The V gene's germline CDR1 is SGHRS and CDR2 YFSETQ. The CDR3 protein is CASSQGGSNYEQYF. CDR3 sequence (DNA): TGCGCCAGCAGCCAAGGGGGCTCAAACTACGAGCAGTACTTC.

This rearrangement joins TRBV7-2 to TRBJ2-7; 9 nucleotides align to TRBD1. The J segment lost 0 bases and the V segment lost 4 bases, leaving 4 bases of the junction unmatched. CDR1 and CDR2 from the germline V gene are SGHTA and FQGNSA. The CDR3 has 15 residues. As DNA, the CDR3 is TGTGCCAGCAGCTGGACAGGGGAAAGCTCCTACGAGCAGTACTTC. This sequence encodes CASSWTGESSYEQYF.